The rows below give T cell receptor beta chains drawn from one sample of a study of T cell responses to AZD1222 COVID-19 vaccine. Sequencing used immunoSEQ multiplex PCR; TCRdb keeps in-frame clones, though not all of them. Seen here are approximately 260,000 clones, 93% observed once, and the top ten hold around 0.5%. Sequenced here: peripheral blood, sampled on day 0 of AZD1222 vaccination. These receptors were taken from an adult in good health. Each CDR3 is given with its conserved first and last residue. A D gene is named only where the DNA matches it firmly. Size tells how often a clone was seen (once, few, many) or the class of an expanded clone, and some rows leave it out.

abundance	j_gene	d_gene	v_gene	CDR3nt	CDR3aa
.	TRBJ1-2	.	TRBV9	TGTGCCAGCAGCGTTAGGGGGACGTCCTATGACTACACCTTC	CASSVRGTSYDYTF
.	TRBJ2-2	.	TRBV6-2/TRBV6-3	TGTGCCAGCAGCCTCGCCGGTTCCCTAAACACCGGGGAGCTGTTTTTT	CASSLAGSLNTGELFF
.	TRBJ1-2	.	TRBV7-9	TGTGCCAGCAGCCACACGGGGGGCTACACCTTC	CASSHTGGYTF
.	TRBJ2-7	.	TRBV5-4	TGTGCCAGCAGTGCAGGGTTTTCCTACGAGCAGTACTTC	CASSAGFSYEQYF
.	TRBJ2-5	.	TRBV4-2	TGTGCCAGCAGCCAAGAGCAAAAGGGAGAGACCCAGTACTTC	CASSQEQKGETQYF
.	TRBJ1-1	TRBD1	TRBV27	TGTGCCAGCAGTCTTAACAGGGGTACCCCTGAAGCTTTCTTT	CASSLNRGTPEAFF
.	TRBJ1-5	.	TRBV6-2/TRBV6-3	TGTGCCAGCAGCGAGTTTAGCAATCAGCCCCAGCATTTT	CASSEFSNQPQHF
.	TRBJ2-4	.	TRBV5-4	TGTGCCAGCAGCTTCGTGGGATCAGACATTCAGTACTTC	CASSFVGSDIQYF
.	TRBJ2-7	.	TRBV10-3	TGTGCCATCAGTGGTAACTCGGACTACGAGCAGTACTTC	CAISGNSDYEQYF
.	TRBJ1-2	.	TRBV29-1	TGCAGCGTTTCCGGGTTAGACTATGGCTACACCTTC	CSVSGLDYGYTF
.	TRBJ2-1	TRBD2	TRBV7-3	TGTGCCAGCAGCTTAAACGGCCTAGGGGCGGGAGGCTCGGGGAATGAGCAGTTCTTC	CASSLNGLGAGGSGNEQFF
.	TRBJ2-1	TRBD2	TRBV5-5	TGTGCCAGCAGCTTAGATAGCGGGTCCTACAATGAGCAGTTCTTC	CASSLDSGSYNEQFF
.	TRBJ1-4	.	TRBV7-9	TGTGCCAGCAGCTTAAATCCCCCTTCCGTGGTGGCAACTAATGAAAAACTGTTTTTT	CASSLNPPSVVATNEKLFF
.	TRBJ1-6	.	TRBV20-1	TGCACACTGGGAATAGCTTCACCCCTCCACTTT	CTLGIASPLHF
.	TRBJ1-4	TRBD1	TRBV28	TGTGCCAGCAGTTTCGGGACAGAGGAAAAACTGTTTTTT	CASSFGTEEKLFF
.	TRBJ1-6	TRBD1	TRBV7-2	TGTGCCAGCAGCGTTAGGGGCCACAGGGGGTCACCCCTCCACTTT	CASSVRGHRGSPLHF
.	TRBJ1-1	.	TRBV6-5	TGTGCCAGCAGTTACTCGAGAGACAGCCTGAACACTGAAGCTTTCTTT	CASSYSRDSLNTEAFF
once	TRBJ1-6	.	TRBV18	TGTGCCAGCTCACCCGCGGGGGTCTCCTATAATTCACCCCTCCACTTT	CASSPAGVSYNSPLHF
.	TRBJ2-7	TRBD2	TRBV28	TGTGCCACCCAGCAAGCGGGATCTAGCTACGAGCAGTACTTC	CATQQAGSSYEQYF
.	TRBJ1-4	.	TRBV7-9	TGTGCCAGCAGCCCCCCCAGCAATGAAAAACTGTTTTTT	CASSPPSNEKLFF
once	TRBJ2-1	.	TRBV7-2	TGTGCCAGCAGCTTATCGGGACGGAAATACAATGAGCAGTTCTTC	CASSLSGRKYNEQFF
.	TRBJ2-7	.	TRBV12-1	TGTGCCAGCAGCCCTGGACTAGCGTCAACTTACGAGCAGTACTTC	CASSPGLASTYEQYF
.	TRBJ2-7	TRBD2	TRBV5-4	TGTGCCAGCAGCCAGGGGGGGCTAGCGGGAGACAACGAGCAGTACTTC	CASSQGGLAGDNEQYF
.	TRBJ1-2	.	TRBV12-5	TGTGCTAGTGGTTTGACAGGAACATATGGCTACACCTTC	CASGLTGTYGYTF
once	TRBJ2-7	TRBD1	TRBV3-1/TRBV3-2	TGTGCCAGCAGCCAAGTCACAGGGGGTTCGAAAGAGCAGTACTTC	CASSQVTGGSKEQYF
.	TRBJ2-7	.	TRBV21-1	TGTGCCAGCAGCCCCAGAGGTACAGGGGGCTCTTACGAGCAGTACTTC	CASSPRGTGGSYEQYF
once	TRBJ1-1	.	TRBV5-1	TGCGCCAGCAGGTCGGGGACGGCGAACACTGAAGCTTTCTTT	CASRSGTANTEAFF
few	TRBJ1-1	.	TRBV4-1	TGCGCCAGCAGCCAAGGGCCTGTCGGGAACACTGAAGCTTTCTTT	CASSQGPVGNTEAFF
.	TRBJ2-7	TRBD1	TRBV5-1	TGCGCCCTTCAACCCAACAGGGGCTCCTACGAGCAGTACTTC	CALQPNRGSYEQYF
.	TRBJ2-7	TRBD1	TRBV12-5	TGTGCTAGTGCCTTCCCAGGGGGCGAGCAGTACTTC	CASAFPGGEQYF
.	TRBJ2-7	TRBD1	TRBV9	TGTGCCAGCAGCGTAGGGGGACAGGGTCTCTCCTACGAGCAGTACTTC	CASSVGGQGLSYEQYF